These 22 T cell receptor beta chains share one sample of origin, sequenced in a study of T cell changes during pregnancy in multiple sclerosis. Repertoires were generated with immunoSEQ multiplex PCR, while TCRdb's copy carries only in-frame clones and drops some. The sample yields more than 60,000 clones, roughly 90% seen once. This material consisted of peripheral blood, taken before pregnancy. These receptors were collected from a female donor with multiple sclerosis, enrolled in a pregnancy study.

V gene TRBV27 combines with J gene TRBJ2-3; TRBD1 matches 9 bases. Per germline, CDR1 MNHEY and CDR2 SMNVEV (reference sequence). V trimming: 6 bases; J trimming: 6 bases; junction bases outside the gene matches: 22. This CDR3 is 19 amino acids long. The CDR3 here is CASSPKQTGGAWGWDTQYF. The CDR3 region has the DNA TGTGCCAGCAGCCCTAAACAAACAGGGGGCGCGTGGGGGTGGGATACGCAGTATTTT.

The chain links TRBV19 to TRBJ1-1; D is unresolved. Trimming took 1 base from V and 4 from J, leaving 4 bases between them. There are 12 residues in the CDR3. Germline V gene sequence: CDR1 LNHDA, CDR2 SQIVND (reference sequence). Here the CDR3 DNA reads TGTGCCAGTAGTATAGGGGCCACTGAAGCTTTCTTT. Translating gives CASSIGATEAFF. Based on the CDR3 plus reference TRBV19 and TRBJ1-1, the full variable domain is DGGITQSPKYLFRKEGQNVTLSCEQNLNHDAMYWYRQDPGQGLRLIYYSQIVNDFQKGDIAEGYSVSREKKESFPLTVTSAQKNPTAFYLCASSIGATEAFFGQGTRLTVV.

V usage is TRBV6-6 and J usage is TRBJ1-1, with 8 positions matching TRBD1. CDR1 is MNHNY and CDR2 is SVGAGI in the germline V gene (reference sequence). The CDR3 contains 14 residues. V lost 5 bases and J lost 5; bases outside the gene matches: 7. CDR3 loop: CASSPRTGRTEAFF. In DNA, the CDR3 is TGTGCCAGCAGTCCCAGGACAGGGAGGACTGAAGCTTTCTTT.

The chain recombines TRBV4-3 with TRBJ1-4, with no clear D. CDR1 is LGHNA and CDR2 is YSLEER in the germline V gene. V was shortened by 1 base and J by 1 base, with 10 bases between the two germline ends. This CDR3 region has 16 residues. CDR3 protein: CASSQAPGGTNEKLFF. CDR3 nucleotides: TGCGCCAGCAGCCAAGCCCCGGGAGGAACTAATGAAAAACTGTTTTTT.

The chain recombines TRBV7-2 with TRBJ2-3; the D gene is possibly TRBD2 (6 bases). V dropped 4 bases and J dropped 4 bases, with 12 bases sitting between them. The CDR3 loop spans 14 amino acids. Germline V CDR1 and CDR2: SGHTA, FQGNSA. CDR3 nucleotides: TGTGCCAGCAGCTCAATTCTAGCGTCAGATACGCAGTATTTT. The encoded protein is CASSSILASDTQYF.

Details on this clone: The junction departs from germline at one end; a sequencing error may be responsible. This chain connects TRBV29-1 to TRBJ1-2; 7 nucleotides match TRBD1. The CDR3 has 14 residues. From germline, CDR1 is SQVTM and CDR2 ANQGSEA. CDR3 sequence (DNA): TGCAGCGTCGAAGGGGACAGTGGGGGAGATGGCTACACCTTC. Its translation is CSVEGDSGGDGYTF.

The gene calls are TRBV5-1 and TRBJ1-1, with D possibly matching TRBD1 (6 bases). This CDR3 has 14 residues. The germline CDR1 and CDR2 sequences are SGHRS and YFSETQ. Trimming stripped 0 bases from V and 2 bases from J, with 8 bases between. The CDR3 nucleotides are TGCGCCAGCAGCTTGGGAGGGGGAAACACTGAAGCTTTCTTT. Translation: CASSLGGGNTEAFF.

V is TRBV5-6 and J is TRBJ2-7; 7 bases fit TRBD1. This CDR3 spans 13 amino acids. Germline trimming cut 6 bases from V and 2 bases from J; bases unmatched to any gene: 5. Looked up from germline, CDR1 is SGHDT and CDR2 is YYEEEE. In DNA, the CDR3 is TGTGCCAGCACCGTGGGACAGACCTACGAGCAGTACTTC. Protein: CASTVGQTYEQYF.

The V gene is TRBV7-8, the J gene TRBJ2-4; D not certain. V dropped 0 bases and J dropped 5 bases, with 11 bases sitting between them. The CDR3 is made up of 15 amino acids. Germline V lookup: CDR1 SGHVS, CDR2 FQNEAQ. This CDR3 is CASSLADFFQNIQYF. The CDR3 bases are TGTGCCAGCAGCTTAGCAGACTTTTTCCAAAACATTCAGTACTTC.

CDR3 sequence (DNA): TGTGCCAGCATCGAACAACAGGGGGCGCGTAATGGCTACACCTTC. Encoded protein: CASIEQQGARNGYTF. V gene TRBV6-1 combines with J gene TRBJ1-2; 9 bases are shared with TRBD1. CDR1 MNHNS and CDR2 SASEGT come from the germline V gene. The junction had 12 bases not matched to a gene; V was cut back by 7 bases and J by 6 bases. CDR3 size: 15 residues.

This sequence joins TRBV7-6 and TRBJ2-7; a weak D match, TRBD2 (6 bases). Germline V lookup: CDR1 SGHVS, CDR2 FNYEAQ. The CDR3 runs to 14 residues. V lost 5 bases to trimming and J lost 0 bases, with 11 bases between them. The DNA of the CDR3 is TGTGCCAGCAGCCCCCGGGGGTTCTCCTACGAGCAGTACTTC. Translation gives CASSPRGFSYEQYF.

This chain joins TRBV7-8 and TRBJ1-6; D is unclear. This CDR3 has 17 amino acids. CDR1 and CDR2 from the germline V gene are SGHVS and FQNEAQ. Trimming removed 0 bases from V and 0 bases from J, with 9 bases in between. The CDR3 coding sequence is TGTGCCAGCAGCTTAGCTCAATCAGGCTCCTATAATTCACCCCTCCACTTT. It codes for CASSLAQSGSYNSPLHF.

The rearrangement links TRBV2 to TRBJ2-5; no clear D. The CDR3 spans 11 residues. Germline CDR1 reads SNHLY; CDR2 reads FYNNEI. V was clipped by 5 bases and J by 4 bases, with 5 bases between them. The CDR3 DNA reads as TGTGCCAGCAGTCCCGGAGAGACCCAGTACTTC. Its translation is CASSPGETQYF.

The CDR3 here is CASSPQGAGGYTF. The CDR3 nucleotides read TGTGCCAGCAGCCCACAGGGGGCTGGTGGCTACACCTTC. V usage is TRBV9 and J usage is TRBJ1-2, with 9 bases lining up with TRBD1. This CDR3 region has 13 residues. The germline CDR1 and CDR2 sequences are SGDLS and YYNGEE. V lost 4 bases to trimming and J lost 7 bases; unmatched junction nucleotides: 5.

This clone was found once. The chain is built from TRBV27 and TRBJ2-7; 10 nucleotides agree with TRBD1. The CDR3 spans 15 residues. Per germline, CDR1 MNHEY and CDR2 SMNVEV (reference sequence). Trimming removed 3 bases from V and 6 bases from J; junction bases left unmatched: 8. CDR3 residues: CASSFQGTGEGEQYF. The CDR3 DNA reads as TGTGCCAGCAGTTTCCAAGGGACAGGGGAGGGCGAGCAGTACTTC.

The V and J genes are TRBV10-3 and TRBJ1-1; 7 bases line up with TRBD1. The germline V gene has CDR1 ENHRY and CDR2 SYGVKD. With 0 bases clipped from V and 2 bases from J, the junction kept 24 bases outside the gene matches. The CDR3 is 22 residues long. In DNA, the CDR3 is TGTGCCATCAGTGAGTCGAAAATGGAGGCGGACAGGCTGGCCCTCCTTAACACTGAAGCTTTCTTT. Protein sequence: CAISESKMEADRLALLNTEAFF.

The rearrangement links TRBV20-1 to TRBJ2-7, with a weak D call TRBD2 (6 bases). Trimming pared 6 bases from V and 6 bases from J, leaving 12 bases between. The CDR3 contains 11 residues. Germline V gene sequence: CDR1 DFQATT, CDR2 SNEGSKA (reference sequence). The CDR3 bases are TGCAGTGCGAAGGACGGGAGCGAGCAGTACTTC. Protein product: CSAKDGSEQYF.

This chain uses TRBV9 with TRBJ2-3, with 9 bases identical to TRBD2. Trimming cost V 4 bases and J 6 bases; bases outside gene matches: 6. This CDR3 is built from 14 residues. Germline V gene data show CDR1 as SGDLS and CDR2 as YYNGEE. In nucleotides, the CDR3 is TGTGCCAGCAGCTTGGGGCTAGCGGGGGATACGCAGTATTTT. This sequence encodes CASSLGLAGDTQYF.

The J gene is TRBJ2-1, the V gene TRBV6-4; perhaps TRBD2 as D (7 bases). This CDR3 contains 14 residues. CDR1 is MRHNA and CDR2 is SNTAGT in the germline V gene. V lost 10 bases to trimming and J lost 0 bases, with 13 bases between them. CDR3 DNA sequence: TGTGCCACCGGAAGGGGGGGCTCCTACAATGAGCAGTTCTTC. Encoded protein: CATGRGGSYNEQFF.

The chain is built from TRBV5-1 and TRBJ2-7; D uncertain. In germline, CDR1 is SGHRS, CDR2 YFSETQ. Trimming shortened V by 0 bases and J by 3 bases, and 10 bases separated the two germline ends. This CDR3 is built from 14 residues. In DNA, the CDR3 is TGCGCCAGCAGCTTGGGGCTAGAGGTCTACGAGCAGTACTTC. Encoded protein: CASSLGLEVYEQYF.

This clone was picked up one time. The chain is built from TRBV30 and TRBJ1-2; no reliable D call. The CDR3 consists of 9 residues. CDR1 and CDR2 (germline): GTSNPN, SVGIG (reference sequence). The ends were cut back, 5 bases at V and 4 bases at J, with 2 bases in the middle. DNA for the CDR3: TGTGCCTGGCTCTATGGCTACACCTTC. Amino acid sequence: CAWLYGYTF. The entire variable domain, with the rest obtained from reference TRBV30 and TRBJ1-2, is as follows: SQTIHQWPATLVQPVGSPLSLECTVEGTSNPNLYWYRQAAGRGLQLLFYSVGIGQISSEVPQNLSASRPQDRQFILSSKKLLLSDSGFYLCAWLYGYTFGSGTRLTVV.

The chain recombines TRBV9 with TRBJ1-2; D is possibly TRBD1 (6 bases). CDR1 is SGDLS, CDR2 YYNGEE, per germline. V lost 3 bases and J lost 8, with 14 bases in between. The CDR3 extends over 13 amino acids. The CDR3 sequence is CASSGTPGEGYTF. CDR3 nucleotides: TGTGCCAGCAGCGGAACTCCAGGGGAAGGCTACACCTTC. Full variable domain (rest looked up from reference TRBV9 and TRBJ1-2): DSGVTQTPKHLITATGQRVTLRCSPRSGDLSVYWYQQSLDQGLQFLIQYYNGEERAKGNILERFSAQQFPDLHSELNLSSLELGDSALYFCASSGTPGEGYTFGSGTRLTVV.